What follows describes a single TCR beta chain. The data were obtained in a study of T cell clones after liver transplantation. Using immunoSEQ multiplex PCR, the repertoire was profiled, and TCRdb retains in-frame clones only, with some absent. In the table there are about 75,000 clones, around 84% of which are singletons. Germline V gene data show CDR1 as KGHSH and CDR2 as LQKENI. The trim removed 3 bases at V and 10 bases at J, leaving 7 bases unmatched. The length of the CDR3 is 13 residues. The specimen comprised CD4+ T cells from blood, sampled 48 months after liver transplant. The rearrangement uses TRBV18 and TRBJ1-2; 8 bases match TRBD1. The receptor's source is a human patient who received a liver transplant. Some T cells may be transferred from the graft donor. The CDR3 DNA reads as TGTGCCAGCTCACCGACGGACAGGGAGGACTACACCTTC. It specifies CASSPTDREDYTF.